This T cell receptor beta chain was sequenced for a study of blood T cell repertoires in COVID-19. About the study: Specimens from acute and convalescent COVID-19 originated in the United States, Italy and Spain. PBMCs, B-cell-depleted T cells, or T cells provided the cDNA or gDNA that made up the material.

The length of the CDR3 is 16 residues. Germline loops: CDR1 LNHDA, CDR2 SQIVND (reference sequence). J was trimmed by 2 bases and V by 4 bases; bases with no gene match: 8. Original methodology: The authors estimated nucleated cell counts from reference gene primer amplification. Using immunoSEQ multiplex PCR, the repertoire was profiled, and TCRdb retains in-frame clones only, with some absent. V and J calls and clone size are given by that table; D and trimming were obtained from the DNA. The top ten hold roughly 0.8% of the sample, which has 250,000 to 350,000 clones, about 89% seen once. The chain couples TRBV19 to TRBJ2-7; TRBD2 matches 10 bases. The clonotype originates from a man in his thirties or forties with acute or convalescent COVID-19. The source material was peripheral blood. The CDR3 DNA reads TGTGCCAGTAGTACGACTCCCGGGACTAGCGCCTACGAGCAGTACTTC. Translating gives CASSTTPGTSAYEQYF.